The T cell receptor beta chain described here comes from a study of cytomegalovirus exposure and HLA in healthy donors. Findings and caveats of the study: The study put 150 or so TCR beta chains on its list as cytomegalovirus-associated. In vitro data verified a few CMV-associated chains as specific for CMV antigens.

Clones were read by immunoSEQ multiplex PCR, and TCRdb kept only the in-frame ones, dropping some. Among around 110,000 clones listed, 88% were seen once. As concerns this clone: Its cognate antigen is unknown.

Sequenced sample: PBMCs. This TCR was recovered from a woman younger than 30 in good health and CMV-seropositive.

The CDR3 reads CASAGGRGYTGELFF. The CDR3 nucleotides read TGTGCCAGCGCTGGGGGGAGGGGATATACCGGGGAGCTGTTTTTT. The J gene is TRBJ2-2, the V gene TRBV28; 7 positions agree with TRBD2. After removal of 8 bases from V and 5 bases from J, the junction contained 11 bases not matched to a gene. This CDR3 is 15 amino acids long. Germline values: CDR1 MDHEN, CDR2 SYDVKM.